This T cell receptor (beta chain) was profiled in a study of early T cells in non-severe SARS-CoV-2 infection. Across the study: It was bulk RNA from unsorted whole blood that was sequenced, and the chains were unpaired. Overall study findings and caveats: Private and CD4 specificities were missed by VDJdb matching, skewed to anti-spike CD8.

The junction had 13 bases not matched to a gene; V was cut back by 6 bases and J by 8 bases. Germline CDR1 reads DFQATT; CDR2 reads SNEGSKA (reference sequence). This CDR3 contains 14 residues. The table lists this clonotype with a few counts. The antigen is not known. Each cDNA molecule carried a unique molecular identifier. TCRdb passed the 5' RACE reads through MiXCR, listing each CDR3 protein once. The sample gives more than 60,000 distinct CDR3 sequences, around 13% of which show up once; approximately 1% is in the top ten. This specimen was whole blood, taken at baseline. V usage is TRBV20-1 and J usage is TRBJ1-3, with TRBD1 matching 7 bases. The clonotype comes from an adult who was a healthcare worker with PCR-confirmed SARS-CoV-2 infection or an uninfected control (not recorded which). The donor label of this sample is uncertain. CDR3 residues: CSAPHTGAGDTIYF. DNA for the CDR3: TGCAGTGCCCCTCACACAGGGGCCGGAGACACCATATATTTT.